These 23 T cell receptor beta chains came from one sample sequenced in a study of T cell repertoires in cytomegalovirus infection (dated by TCRdb to the late 2010s). This sample was sequenced with an Illumina HiSeq 1500. The raw public data were reprocessed by TCRdb itself: fastp quality trimming at Q25, MiXCR clonotype calling, in-frame beta chains only. Identical CDR3 protein sequences are pooled into one entry, listed with their most common genes and DNA. This sample is represented by 750,000 to 900,000 distinct CDR3 sequences; 25% to 35% of them were singletons. Around 13% of the sample is in the top ten clones. Their cognate antigens are unknown. According to the study, the label for this sample's treatment or condition signals: in vitro stimulation with specific CMV peptide epitopes to enrich CMV-specific T cells. The sequencing used cultured CD8+ T cells from PBMCs, collected from culture after CMV antigen stimulation. The receptors here all came from a human donor in good health (CMV status not recorded). Some clones in this sample may be carry-over from other donors' samples.

This clonotype was recorded many times. The chain recombines TRBV7-2 with TRBJ2-1; 7 bases line up with TRBD1. With V trimmed by 2 bases and J by 7 bases, 14 bases remained unmatched. The length of the CDR3 is 17 residues. The germline V gene has CDR1 SGHTA and CDR2 FQGNSA. The CDR3, as DNA: TGTGCCAGCAGCTTATTATTTCGACAGGGTCTTGGGAATGAGCAGTTCTTC. This translates into CASSLLFRQGLGNEQFF.

This clonotype was detected a few times. The CDR3 DNA follows: TGTGCCAGCAGCCACGGACCGGGACAGGGGGGCACAGATACGCAGTATTTT. It yields the protein CASSHGPGQGGTDTQYF. This sequence joins TRBV3-1 and TRBJ2-3, with 11 bases lining up with TRBD1. Germline CDR1 reads LGHDT; CDR2 reads YNNKEL (reference sequence). The trim removed 3 bases at V and 1 base at J, leaving 6 bases unmatched. The CDR3 length is 17 residues.

Only a few counts were recorded for this clonotype. The chain recombines TRBV29-1 with TRBJ2-1; the D gene is possibly TRBD2 (7 bases). V shed 5 bases and J shed 7 bases, with 15 bases lying between them. CDR1 SQVTM and CDR2 ANQGSEA come from the germline V gene. The CDR3 sequence is 13 residues long. CDR3 sequence (DNA): TGCAGCGTTTACGGGGGGCTGAAGAATGAGCAGTTCTTC. Translated: CSVYGGLKNEQFF.

This clonotype appeared a few times. The chain carries TRBV12-3 or TRBV12-4 and TRBJ2-7; 7 bases match TRBD1. The CDR3 has 14 amino acids. V shed 10 bases, J shed 2 bases, and the junction held 11 bases outside the gene matches. CDR3 sequence (DNA): TGTGCCACCTTAGTAGGGACAGCACCCTACGAGCAGTACTTC. It encodes CATLVGTAPYEQYF.

This chain uses TRBV10-3 with TRBJ2-2; tentatively, D is TRBD1 or TRBD2 (6 bases each). Germline V gene sequence: CDR1 ENHRY, CDR2 SYGVKD. The CDR3 runs 15 residues. Trimming pared 4 bases from V and 4 bases from J, leaving 13 bases between. This CDR3 is CAISGPGAATGELFF. The CDR3, as DNA: TGTGCCATCAGTGGCCCGGGGGCGGCCACCGGGGAGCTGTTTTTT.

V usage is TRBV7-3 and J usage is TRBJ2-5, with 7 bases aligning to TRBD1. Germline loops: CDR1 SGHTA, CDR2 FQGTGA. The V gene end was trimmed by 8 bases and the J gene end by 3 bases; junction bases not matched to a gene: 6. The CDR3 extends over 13 amino acids. The CDR3 DNA follows: TGTGCCAGCGAACAGGGGCACGAAGAGACCCAGTACTTC. It encodes CASEQGHEETQYF.

The J gene is TRBJ2-5, the V gene TRBV9; 13 nucleotides match TRBD2. The CDR3 is 17 residues long. J was trimmed by 5 bases and V by 0 bases; bases with no gene match: 7. Germline CDR1 reads SGDLS; CDR2 reads YYNGEE. CDR3 DNA: TGTGCCAGCAGCGTAGGTGAGACTAGCGGGGGGAAGGAGACCCAGTACTTC. Amino acid sequence: CASSVGETSGGKETQYF.

This clonotype appeared a few times. CDR3 loop: CASRPPRDREYLFGGYTF. The CDR3 nucleotides are TGTGCCAGCAGGCCACCCCGGGACAGGGAGTACTTGTTCGGTGGCTACACCTTC. J is TRBJ1-2 and V is TRBV6-2 or TRBV6-3, with 9 bases fitting TRBD1. Germline CDR1 and CDR2: MNHEY and SVGEGT. CDR3 length: 18 residues. The V gene end was trimmed by 6 bases and the J gene end by 7 bases; junction bases not matched to a gene: 21.

This clonotype was recorded at least ten times. The chain has TRBV19 and TRBJ2-7; 8 bases match TRBD1. V lost 0 bases, J lost 4 bases, and 8 bases stayed unmatched. Germline CDR1 is LNHDA and CDR2 is SQIVND (reference sequence). The CDR3 length is 16 residues. The CDR3 region is CASSIDSRGPVYEQYF. CDR3 DNA: TGTGCCAGTAGTATAGATTCCAGGGGGCCAGTTTACGAGCAGTACTTC. The complete variable domain, with remaining parts taken from reference TRBV19 and TRBJ2-7, reads DGGITQSPKYLFRKEGQNVTLSCEQNLNHDAMYWYRQDPGQGLRLIYYSQIVNDFQKGDIAEGYSVSREKKESFPLTVTSAQKNPTAFYLCASSIDSRGPVYEQYFGPGTRLTVT.

This clonotype occurred many times. V is TRBV7-2 and J is TRBJ2-1; D not certain. Germline V CDR1 and CDR2: SGHTA, FQGNSA. V shed 6 bases and J shed 4 bases, with 16 bases lying between them. The CDR3 runs 15 residues. The CDR3 spells CASSAEVGRYNEQFF. The CDR3 DNA reads as TGTGCCAGCAGTGCGGAAGTAGGGCGATACAATGAGCAGTTCTTC.

The chain recombines TRBV6-4 with TRBJ1-4; D remains ambiguous. In germline, CDR1 is MRHNA, CDR2 SNTAGT. V was trimmed by 2 bases and J by 4 bases, leaving 5 bases between them. This CDR3 has 13 amino acids. This chain's CDR3 is CASSDGDNEKLFF. In nucleotides, the CDR3 is TGTGCCAGCAGTGACGGGGATAATGAAAAACTGTTTTTT.

V and J are TRBV27 and TRBJ2-7, with TRBD2 identical over 9 bases. V shed 5 bases and J 4 bases; nucleotides not matched to a gene: 6. Germline V lookup: CDR1 MNHEY, CDR2 SMNVEV (reference sequence). The CDR3 is 14 residues long. CDR3 loop: CASSPSGLAYEQYF. The CDR3 DNA reads TGTGCCAGCAGTCCCTCGGGACTAGCTTACGAGCAGTACTTC.

In the case of this clonotype: Being one base from a much bigger clone, this may be a read error. The chain has TRBV27 and TRBJ2-3; D is perhaps TRBD1 (6 bases). The germline CDR1 and CDR2 sequences are MNHEY and SMNVEV (reference sequence). The CDR3 length is 16 residues. Trimming took 5 bases from V and 2 from J, leaving 17 bases between them. The CDR3 nucleotides are TGTGCCAGCAGTACCCCGGAACAGGGAACCACAGATACGCAGTATTTT. This codes for CASSTPEQGTTDTQYF.

This clonotype was seen at least ten times. The rearrangement links TRBV5-8 to TRBJ1-2; tentative D call: TRBD1 (5 bases). The CDR3 is 13 amino acids. V lost 4 bases and J lost 6, with 13 bases in between. Germline V gives CDR1 SGHTS, CDR2 YDEGEE. The CDR3 protein is CASSPDRRHGYTF. The CDR3 region has the DNA TGTGCCAGCAGCCCTGACAGAAGACATGGCTACACCTTC. Full variable domain (outside the CDR3, taken from reference TRBV5-8 and TRBJ1-2): EAGVTQSPTHLIKTRGQQATLRCSPISGHTSVYWYQQALGLGLQFLLWYDEGEERNRGNFPPRFSGRQFPNYSSELNVNALELEDSALYLCASSPDRRHGYTFGSGTRLTVV.

The gene calls are TRBV15 and TRBJ2-6, with 9 nucleotides matching TRBD1. Germline V gene lookup returns CDR1 LNHNV and CDR2 YYDKDF (reference sequence). V shed 3 bases, J shed 2 bases, and the junction held 5 bases outside the gene matches. The CDR3 sequence is 17 residues long. In DNA form, the CDR3 reads TGTGCCACCAGCAGTCCGAGGACAGGGGCTGGGGCCAACGTCCTGACTTTC. Translating gives CATSSPRTGAGANVLTF.

This clonotype occurred a few times. This sequence joins TRBV29-1 and TRBJ2-5, with 7 nucleotides matching TRBD1. The CDR3 spans 13 residues. Trimming at V came to 8 bases and at J to 5 bases, leaving 11 bases not matched to a gene. CDR1 SQVTM and CDR2 ANQGSEA come from the germline V gene. The CDR3 DNA sequence: TGCAGCATACACAGGGGACCGGGGGAGACCCAGTACTTC. Amino acid sequence: CSIHRGPGETQYF.

The chain links TRBV27 to TRBJ1-6, with no clear D. The germline V gene has CDR1 MNHEY and CDR2 SMNVEV (reference sequence). The V and J ends lost 8 bases and 2 bases respectively, with 16 bases between them. The CDR3 consists of 16 residues. The CDR3 DNA follows: TGTGCCAGCGGAGATGGGAAAACGGCCTATAATTCACCCCTCCACTTT. Its translation is CASGDGKTAYNSPLHF.

About this clonotype: A read error may be the cause here, since a much bigger clone is one base away. The chain links TRBV7-8 to TRBJ1-3; D is perhaps TRBD1 (5 bases). The CDR3 is 17 amino acids. The V end was cut by 4 bases, the J end by 0 bases, with 16 bases between. Germline V gene lookup returns CDR1 SGHVS and CDR2 FQNEAQ. The CDR3 here is CASSSRDGDFSGNTIYF. CDR3 sequence (DNA): TGTGCCAGCAGCTCCCGGGACGGGGACTTCTCTGGAAACACCATATATTTT. Full variable domain (rest looked up from reference TRBV7-8 and TRBJ1-3): GAGVSQSPRYKVAKRGQDVALRCDPISGHVSLFWYQQALGQGPEFLTYFQNEAQLDKSGLPSDRFFAERPEGSVSTLKIQRTQQEDSAVYLCASSSRDGDFSGNTIYFGEGSWLTVV.

The gene calls are TRBV6-1 and TRBJ1-5; D remains ambiguous. The CDR3 extends over 12 amino acids. Germline-derived CDR1 and CDR2 are MNHNS and SASEGT. V shed 7 bases and J shed 4 bases, with 8 bases lying between them. The CDR3 region has the DNA TGTGCCAGCAAGAACCAAAATCAGCCCCAGCATTTT. Residues: CASKNQNQPQHF.

This clonotype turned up a few times. V usage is TRBV7-9 and J usage is TRBJ1-1; D not certain. The CDR3 covers 12 residues. The V gene lost 4 bases and the J gene lost 6 bases, with 9 bases spanning the gap. The germline V gene encodes CDR1 SEHNR and CDR2 FQNEAQ (reference sequence). Here the CDR3 DNA reads TGTGCCAGCAGCTATGTTGCTCCTGAAGCTTTCTTT. This codes for CASSYVAPEAFF.

This clonotype has a handful of counts. This chain joins TRBV6-5 and TRBJ1-1; TRBD1 is a possible D gene (5 bases). The germline V gene has CDR1 MNHEY and CDR2 SVGAGI. V lost 6 bases to trimming and J lost 5 bases, with 19 bases between them. The CDR3 contains 15 residues. The CDR3 nucleotides are TGTGCCAGCAGGTATACAGGCGACCCCCAGACTGAAGCTTTCTTT. As protein: CASRYTGDPQTEAFF.

The gene calls are TRBV19 and TRBJ2-1; the D gene is possibly TRBD1 (5 bases). Germline values: CDR1 LNHDA, CDR2 SQIVND (reference sequence). Deletions cut 3 bases from V and 7 bases from J, with 10 bases between. The CDR3 spans 13 residues. The CDR3 reads CASSIQGLNEQFF. CDR3 coding DNA: TGTGCCAGTAGTATTCAGGGCCTAAATGAGCAGTTCTTC.

This clonotype was detected many times. CDR3 bases: TGTGCCAGCAGCTTAGGCCCAGCGCGTGAAAACATTCAGTACTTC. It yields the protein CASSLGPARENIQYF. The rearrangement joins TRBV7-2 to TRBJ2-4; D call uncertain. This CDR3 spans 15 amino acids. The ends were cut back, 1 base at V and 5 bases at J, with 12 bases in the middle. The germline V gene encodes CDR1 SGHTA and CDR2 FQGNSA.